This T cell receptor beta chain is drawn from a study of early T cells in non-severe SARS-CoV-2 infection. Turning to the study itself: Sequencing was performed on bulk RNA from unsorted whole blood, leaving chains unpaired.

Study-wide findings and caveats: A preference for anti-spike CD8 responses marked VDJdb matching, which missed private and CD4 specificities.

In the library, individual cDNA molecules carried attached unique molecular identifiers. Using its own MiXCR run on the 5' RACE reads, TCRdb lists one record per CDR3 protein. The sample holds tens of thousands of distinct CDR3 sequences, about 4% seen once. In this sample, this clonotype turned up many times. Its antigen is still unknown. Material: whole blood. The TCR comes from an adult who was a healthcare worker with PCR-confirmed SARS-CoV-2 infection or an uninfected control (not recorded which).

The CDR3 region is CAISPSGVGNQPQHF. For the CDR3, the DNA is TGTGCCATCAGTCCGTCTGGAGTTGGCAATCAGCCCCAGCATTTT. The rearrangement links TRBV10-3 to TRBJ1-5, with D unclear. The CDR3 has 15 residues. Trimming removed 5 bases at V and 2 bases at J, with 13 bases between. Germline V gives CDR1 ENHRY, CDR2 SYGVKD.